Listed below are T cell receptor beta chains from one sample, sequenced in a study of blood T cell repertoires in COVID-19. Method: immunoSEQ multiplex PCR; TCRdb's copy keeps in-frame clones and lacks some. The sample includes about 170,000 clones, roughly 81% of them seen just once. The source material was peripheral blood. These receptor sequences come from a woman aged 80 or over with COVID-19, enrolled during active disease. Both conserved end residues are part of each CDR3. D genes are given only for firm matches. Only some rows state a clone size, as once, few, many or a class for expanded clones.

V gene	D gene	J gene	clone size	CDR3 protein	CDR3 DNA
TRBV20-1	.	TRBJ2-5	.	CSASPLETQYF	TGCAGTGCGTCCCCTCTGGAGACCCAGTACTTC
TRBV5-1	.	TRBJ2-7	.	CASSPDRQGQYF	TGCGCCAGCAGTCCTGACAGGCAAGGGCAGTACTTC
TRBV9	.	TRBJ2-2	.	CASSFTDTTNTGELFF	TGTGCCAGCAGCTTCACAGACACCACGAACACCGGGGAGCTGTTTTTT
TRBV28	TRBD2	TRBJ2-5	.	CASSNTGTSGRETQYF	TGTGCCAGCAGCAATACTGGGACTAGCGGGAGAGAGACCCAGTACTTC
TRBV6-2/TRBV6-3	TRBD2	TRBJ2-1	.	CASSYSGLALYNEQFF	TGTGCCAGCAGTTACTCGGGACTAGCACTTTACAATGAGCAGTTCTTC
TRBV30	.	TRBJ1-5	.	CAWSVLGADQPQHF	TGTGCCTGGAGTGTATTAGGGGCCGATCAGCCCCAGCATTTT
TRBV10-3	.	TRBJ1-1	.	CAISVVEGVMNTEAFF	TGTGCCATCAGTGTGGTCGAGGGCGTAATGAACACTGAAGCTTTCTTT
TRBV10-3	.	TRBJ2-2	.	CAISESGTLHTGELFF	TGTGCCATCAGTGAGTCCGGGACTCTCCACACCGGGGAGCTGTTTTTT
TRBV12-1	.	TRBJ2-7	.	CASSFGSGDSYEQYF	TGTGCCAGCAGCTTTGGTAGCGGCGACTCCTACGAGCAGTACTTC
TRBV6-2/TRBV6-3	.	TRBJ2-5	.	CASSYPTGQETQYF	TGTGCCAGCAGTTACCCGACAGGCCAAGAGACCCAGTACTTC
TRBV5-1	TRBD1	TRBJ1-2	.	CASSLDRDYGYTF	TGCGCCAGCAGTCTCGACAGGGATTACGGCTACACCTTC
TRBV16	.	TRBJ1-2	once	CASSQWSDGYTF	TGTGCCAGCAGCCAATGGTCAGATGGCTACACCTTC
TRBV19	.	TRBJ1-2	once	CASTIGREKHGYTF	TGTGCCAGTACTATTGGCAGGGAAAAGCATGGCTACACCTTC
TRBV28	.	TRBJ1-2	.	CASSLQSNYGYTF	TGTGCCAGCAGTTTGCAGTCTAACTATGGCTACACCTTC
TRBV19	TRBD1	TRBJ2-7	once	CASRPGQGAWEQYF	TGTGCCAGTAGACCGGGACAGGGGGCTTGGGAGCAGTACTTC
TRBV11-1	TRBD2	TRBJ2-2	.	CASSLLSGDTGELFF	TGTGCCAGCAGCTTACTTAGCGGGGACACCGGGGAGCTGTTTTTT
TRBV19	TRBD1	TRBJ2-1	.	CASSGGGEGTGDNEQFF	TGTGCCAGTAGTGGGGGAGGGGAGGGGACAGGGGACAATGAGCAGTTCTTC
TRBV5-6	TRBD2	TRBJ2-6	.	CASSGAGGLSGANVLTF	TGTGCCAGCAGCGGAGCGGGAGGGCTCTCTGGGGCCAACGTCCTGACTTTC
TRBV6-1	.	TRBJ1-2	.	CASSEIQGYTF	TGTGCCAGCAGTGAAATTCAGGGCTACACCTTC
TRBV4-1	TRBD2	TRBJ2-5	.	CASSQGTSGGFQETQYF	TGCGCCAGCAGCCAAGGGACTAGCGGGGGGTTCCAAGAGACCCAGTACTTC
TRBV30	TRBD1	TRBJ1-3	.	CAWSQGDTIYF	TGTGCCTGGAGTCAGGGGGACACCATATATTTT
TRBV6-2/TRBV6-3	TRBD2	TRBJ2-3	.	CASSPLTAGSGGRTDTQYF	TGTGCCAGCAGCCCCTTGACGGCGGGTAGCGGGGGTAGGACAGATACGCAGTATTTT
TRBV30	.	TRBJ1-2	once	CAWRVGSSYGYTF	TGTGCCTGGAGAGTTGGCAGTTCCTATGGCTACACCTTC
TRBV6-1	.	TRBJ2-2	.	CASSERRAGSNTGELFF	TGTGCCAGCAGTGAACGACGGGCGGGATCGAACACCGGGGAGCTGTTTTTT
TRBV19	.	TRBJ2-3	.	CASSISTSTDTQYF	TGTGCCAGTAGTATAAGTACTAGCACAGATACGCAGTATTTT
TRBV18	.	TRBJ1-3	once	CASSPKTGNSGNTIYF	TGTGCCAGCTCACCTAAGACGGGGAACTCTGGAAACACCATATATTTT
TRBV10-1	.	TRBJ2-3	.	CASSESTPGVTQYF	TGCGCCAGCAGTGAGTCGACCCCGGGGGTAACGCAGTATTTT